A single sample gave rise to the 26 T cell receptor beta chains below, sequenced in a study of blood T cell repertoires in COVID-19. Here immunoSEQ multiplex PCR was the method, and the copy in TCRdb shows in-frame clones only, minus some. The sample yields about 220,000 clones, 75% to 90% seen once. Material: peripheral blood. The origin of the receptors is a human donor in a cohort sampled during active COVID-19.

The chain recombines TRBV28 with TRBJ2-1, with 9 bases aligning to TRBD1. The V segment lost 6 bases and the J segment 8 bases; nucleotides outside the gene matches: 8. The CDR3 consists of 14 residues. In germline, CDR1 is MDHEN, CDR2 SYDVKM. The CDR3 reads CASRAGTGWDEQFF. CDR3 DNA: TGTGCCAGCAGGGCCGGGACAGGGTGGGATGAGCAGTTCTTC.

The genes are TRBV7-9 and TRBJ2-6; possible D gene TRBD1, 6 bases. This CDR3 spans 17 amino acids. Trimming shortened V by 2 bases and J by 1 base, and 12 bases separated the two germline ends. CDR1 SEHNR and CDR2 FQNEAQ come from the germline V gene (reference sequence). CDR3 sequence reads: CASSLRTAQSGANVLTF. The CDR3 DNA sequence: TGTGCCAGCAGCTTAAGGACAGCTCAGTCTGGGGCCAACGTCCTGACTTTC.

The rearrangement links TRBV4-1 to TRBJ2-2, with 7 positions matching TRBD1. This CDR3 is 17 amino acids long. Trimming at V came to 0 bases and at J to 0 bases, leaving 4 bases not matched to a gene. Germline V CDR1 and CDR2: MGHRA, YSYEKL. CDR3 sequence reads: CASSQDVGQTNTGELFF. The CDR3 DNA is TGCGCCAGCAGCCAAGATGTGGGACAGACGAACACCGGGGAGCTGTTTTTT.

The V call is TRBV5-1, the J call TRBJ2-7; 7 bases agree with TRBD1. The CDR3 length is 14 residues. After removal of 3 bases from V and 3 bases from J, the junction contained 6 bases not matched to a gene. Germline V gene data show CDR1 as SGHRS and CDR2 as YFSETQ. CDR3 nucleotides: TGCGCCAGCAGCTACGCAGGGGGAAGCTACGAGCAGTACTTC. Its translation: CASSYAGGSYEQYF.

This rearrangement joins TRBV10-1 to TRBJ1-5; D is possibly TRBD1 (5 bases). Trimming pared 0 bases from V and 1 base from J, leaving 31 bases between. The germline V gene encodes CDR1 WNHNN and CDR2 SYGVQD (reference sequence). The CDR3 spans 23 residues. The CDR3 nucleotides read TGCGCCAGCAGTGAGTCCCAAAGAATTGACAGACACAATACCGGGGGGAGCAATCAGCCCCAGCATTTT. Protein product: CASSESQRIDRHNTGGSNQPQHF.

The rearrangement joins TRBV4-2 to TRBJ1-4, with 10 bases fitting TRBD1. The germline gives CDR1 LGHNA, CDR2 YNFKEQ. The V and J ends lost 2 bases and 8 bases, in that order; junction bases with no gene match: 8. This CDR3 spans 16 amino acids. CDR3 DNA sequence: TGTGCCAGCAGCCAAAAAGACCGGGACAGGGGAGAAAAACTGTTTTTT. This codes for CASSQKDRDRGEKLFF.

This chain connects TRBV7-8 to TRBJ1-2; a weak D match, TRBD1 (6 bases). This CDR3 region has 14 residues. Germline V gives CDR1 SGHVS, CDR2 FQNEAQ. Trimming removed 0 bases from V and 4 bases from J, with 9 bases in between. In nucleotides, the CDR3 is TGTGCCAGCAGCTTAGCCGGGACAACCTATGGCTACACCTTC. Its translation is CASSLAGTTYGYTF.

V and J are TRBV6-2 or TRBV6-3 and TRBJ2-7, with 7 bases identical to TRBD1. With 6 bases clipped from V and 2 bases from J, the junction kept 7 bases outside the gene matches. The CDR3 is 14 amino acids. Germline assignment: CDR1 MNHEY and CDR2 SVGEGT. The DNA of the CDR3 is TGTGCCAGCAGATACGCTGGACAGGCCTACGAGCAGTACTTC. Its protein product is CASRYAGQAYEQYF.

V usage is TRBV5-1 and J usage is TRBJ1-1; D unclear. The germline V gene has CDR1 SGHRS and CDR2 YFSETQ. V was pared by 1 base and J by 0 bases, with 7 bases between. The CDR3 has 14 amino acids. The CDR3: CASSLLTVNTEAFF. The CDR3 DNA is TGCGCCAGCAGCTTGCTAACTGTGAACACTGAAGCTTTCTTT.

The chain combines TRBV24-1 with TRBJ2-2; a weak D match, TRBD1 (5 bases). Trimming shortened V by 0 bases and J by 6 bases, and 7 bases separated the two germline ends. CDR1 and CDR2 from the germline V gene are KGHDR and SFDVKD. CDR3 length equals 14 residues. Here the CDR3 DNA reads TGTGCCACCAGTGATTTGTGGGGCGCCGGGGAGCTGTTTTTT. Encoded protein: CATSDLWGAGELFF.

A few counts support this clone. The genes are TRBV9 and TRBJ2-7; TRBD2 aligns across 11 bases. This CDR3 is built from 14 residues. Trimming took 2 bases from V and 2 from J; bases not matched to a gene: 0. The V gene's germline CDR1 is SGDLS and CDR2 YYNGEE. CDR3 in amino acids: CASSVGLAAYEQYF. The DNA of the CDR3 is TGTGCCAGCAGCGTGGGACTAGCGGCCTACGAGCAGTACTTC.

The chain recombines TRBV11-2 with TRBJ2-1, with 10 bases aligning to TRBD2. Germline V gene data show CDR1 as SGHAT and CDR2 as FQNNGV. V gave up 2 bases and J gave up 8 bases; unmatched junction bases: 12. This CDR3 is 17 amino acids long. The CDR3 DNA reads TGTGCCAGCAGCTTATTTTCTCTAGCGGGAGTAGGGGATGAGCAGTTCTTC. It yields the protein CASSLFSLAGVGDEQFF.

This chain connects TRBV30 to TRBJ1-4; 7 nucleotides match TRBD1. Germline assignment: CDR1 GTSNPN and CDR2 SVGIG (reference sequence). The CDR3 sequence is 13 residues long. V was pared by 3 bases and J by 5 bases, with 3 bases of the junction left unmatched. The DNA for the CDR3 is TGTGCCTGGAGCGTGGACAGGAATGAAAAACTGTTTTTT. The encoded protein is CAWSVDRNEKLFF.

The chain links TRBV3-1 (or the pseudogene TRBV3-2) to TRBJ2-5, with a possible D match to TRBD2 (5 bases). The CDR3 is made up of 15 amino acids. Looked up from germline, CDR1 is LGHDT and CDR2 is YNNKEL (reference sequence). The V end was cut by 1 base, the J end by 4 bases, with 13 bases between. CDR3 coding DNA: TGTGCCAGCAGCCAAGCGGGCGGGTCGGGAGAGACCCAGTACTTC. Residues: CASSQAGGSGETQYF.

CDR3: CASSSRKTGAIYEQYF. The CDR3 bases are TGTGCCAGCAGCTCCCGCAAGACAGGGGCGATCTACGAGCAGTACTTC. The chain joins TRBV5-8 to TRBJ2-7; 8 bases map to TRBD1. The CDR3 spans 16 residues. Trimming took 3 bases from V and 3 from J; bases not matched to a gene: 11. Looked up from germline, CDR1 is SGHTS and CDR2 is YDEGEE.

The rearrangement links TRBV7-2 to TRBJ2-7; possible D gene TRBD2, 5 bases. CDR1 and CDR2 (germline): SGHTA, FQGNSA. This CDR3 is 13 amino acids long. V dropped 4 bases and J dropped 1 base, with 8 bases sitting between them. The chain's CDR3 is CASSSLVSYEQYF. The CDR3 nucleotides are TGTGCCAGCAGCTCACTAGTTTCCTACGAGCAGTACTTC.

The chain uses TRBV9 and TRBJ1-3; D is perhaps TRBD1 (5 bases). Germline V gives CDR1 SGDLS, CDR2 YYNGEE. V gave up 4 bases and J gave up 4 bases, with 18 bases separating them. The CDR3 has 16 residues. CDR3 bases: TGTGCCAGCAGCTCCCAGCCGGGACTAGGAGGAAACACCATATATTTT. It specifies CASSSQPGLGGNTIYF.

About this clone: The same CDR3 also results from other DNA sequences found in this sample. This sequence joins TRBV30 and TRBJ2-7; 9 bases align to TRBD2. CDR3 length: 13 residues. V trimming: 3 bases; J trimming: 0 bases; junction bases outside the gene matches: 0. The germline V gene has CDR1 GTSNPN and CDR2 SVGIG (reference sequence). The CDR3 DNA follows: TGTGCCTGGAGGACTAGCGGCTCCTACGAGCAGTACTTC. Residues: CAWRTSGSYEQYF. Filled out from reference TRBV30 and TRBJ2-7, the complete variable domain reads SQTIHQWPATLVQPVGSPLSLECTVEGTSNPNLYWYRQAAGRGLQLLFYSVGIGQISSEVPQNLSASRPQDRQFILSSKKLLLSDSGFYLCAWRTSGSYEQYFGPGTRLTVT.

The genes are TRBV6-5 and TRBJ2-3, with D maybe TRBD1 (5 bases). CDR1 and CDR2 (germline): MNHEY, SVGAGI. V lost 3 bases to trimming and J lost 4 bases, with 8 bases between them. CDR3 size: 13 residues. CDR3 bases: TGTGCCAGCAGTTATTCAGGGCCAGATACGCAGTATTTT. It translates to CASSYSGPDTQYF.

V gene TRBV24-1 combines with J gene TRBJ1-2; D gene ambiguous. V lost 5 bases and J 2 bases, leaving 11 bases between the germline ends. Germline V CDR1 and CDR2: KGHDR, SFDVKD. The length of the CDR3 is 14 residues. Here the CDR3 reads CATSARRINYGYTF. CDR3 bases: TGTGCCACCAGTGCCCGGCGGATAAACTATGGCTACACCTTC.

The gene calls are TRBV4-2 and TRBJ2-7; the match to TRBD2 covers 11 bases. The ends lost 3 bases at V and 6 bases at J; junction bases unmatched: 7. In germline, CDR1 is LGHNA, CDR2 YNFKEQ. The CDR3 covers 15 residues. The CDR3 bases are TGTGCCAGCAGCCAGGACACTAGCGGGAGCTCCGAGCAGTACTTC. Its protein product is CASSQDTSGSSEQYF.

This chain links TRBV6-2 or TRBV6-3 with TRBJ2-7; 10 bases are shared with TRBD1. In germline, CDR1 is MNHEY, CDR2 SVGEGT. The CDR3 spans 15 residues. V gave up 7 bases and J gave up 4 bases; unmatched junction bases: 10. In DNA, the CDR3 is TGTGCCAGCACCCCGCGACAGGGGGCCCCATACGAGCAGTACTTC. It yields the protein CASTPRQGAPYEQYF.

V gene TRBV9 combines with J gene TRBJ2-2, with unresolved D. Germline assignment: CDR1 SGDLS and CDR2 YYNGEE. The length of the CDR3 is 15 residues. V dropped 0 bases and J dropped 0 bases, with 6 bases sitting between them. CDR3 bases: TGTGCCAGCAGCGTAGTAACATCGAACACCGGGGAGCTGTTTTTT. Its translation: CASSVVTSNTGELFF.

The J gene is TRBJ2-7, the V gene TRBV20-1; tentative D call: TRBD1 (5 bases). The CDR3 is 13 residues long. The ends were cut back, 3 bases at V and 0 bases at J, with 9 bases in the middle. CDR1 is DFQATT and CDR2 is SNEGSKA in the germline V gene (reference sequence). This chain's CDR3 is CSASKGNSYEQYF. CDR3 nucleotides: TGCAGTGCTAGTAAGGGGAACTCCTACGAGCAGTACTTC.

V gene TRBV5-1 combines with J gene TRBJ2-7, with 8 bases fitting TRBD1. The CDR3 is 16 residues long. V shed 1 base and J 7 bases; nucleotides not matched to a gene: 13. The V gene's germline CDR1 is SGHRS and CDR2 YFSETQ. Here the CDR3 reads CASSLLHAGTGEEQYF. The CDR3 DNA sequence: TGCGCCAGCAGCTTGTTGCATGCCGGGACAGGTGAGGAGCAGTACTTC.

Notes on this clone: Other DNA variants within this sample encode the same CDR3. The CDR3 DNA sequence: TGTGCCAGTCGGACAGGGAACACTGAAGCTTTCTTT. Amino acid sequence: CASRTGNTEAFF. J is TRBJ1-1 and V is TRBV19, with 7 bases fitting TRBD1. Trimming at V came to 8 bases and at J to 1 base, leaving 1 base not matched to a gene. The CDR3 runs to 12 residues. Germline V gene data show CDR1 as LNHDA and CDR2 as SQIVND (reference sequence).